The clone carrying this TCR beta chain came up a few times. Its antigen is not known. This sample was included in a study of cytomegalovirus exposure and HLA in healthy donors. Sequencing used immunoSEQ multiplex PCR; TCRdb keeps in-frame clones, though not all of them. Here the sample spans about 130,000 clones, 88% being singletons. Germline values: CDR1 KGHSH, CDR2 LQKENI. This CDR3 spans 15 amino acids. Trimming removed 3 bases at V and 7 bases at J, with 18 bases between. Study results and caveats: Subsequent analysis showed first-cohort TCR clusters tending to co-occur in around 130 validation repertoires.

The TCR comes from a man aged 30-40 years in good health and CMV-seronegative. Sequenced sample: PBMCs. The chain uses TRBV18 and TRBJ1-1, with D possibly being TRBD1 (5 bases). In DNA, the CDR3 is TGTGCCAGCTCACCGGGGCTTTCCCAGTTGGGTGAAGCTTTCTTT. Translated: CASSPGLSQLGEAFF.